The 20 T cell receptor beta chains below all came from one sample that was sequenced in a study of patients and donors after allogeneic stem cell transplantation (dated by TCRdb to between 2020 and 2021). The library was prepared using RT-PCR. The listed sequencing device is NextSeq 550. TCRdb reprocessed the public reads (quality trimming at Q25 with fastp, clone calling with MiXCR) and kept in-frame beta chains. Rows merge per CDR3 protein into single entries with the most common DNA and genes. For this sample there are 150,000 to 250,000 distinct CDR3 sequences; 40% to 45% appear just once. The top ten clonotypes cover about 35% of the sample. The sample was blood, either unsorted or a sorted T cell fraction (not recorded which). These receptors were taken from a human donor who was either an allogeneic HSCT recipient or a stem cell or donor lymphocyte infusion donor (not recorded which). It is not recorded whose cells these are; they may come from a transplant donor.

This chain joins TRBV29-1 and TRBJ1-2; unclear D gene. Trimming stripped 3 bases from V and 8 bases from J, with 7 bases between. Germline V lookup: CDR1 SQVTM, CDR2 ANQGSEA. The CDR3 is 10 residues long. DNA for the CDR3: TGCAGCGTTGAGGGGAGGGGCTACACCTTC. This translates into CSVEGRGYTF.

The rearrangement joins TRBV9 to TRBJ1-3; D gene unclear. V lost 4 bases to trimming and J lost 6 bases, with 14 bases between them. The germline gives CDR1 SGDLS, CDR2 YYNGEE. The CDR3 totals 14 residues. The CDR3 sequence: CASSLPTGENTIYF. The CDR3 nucleotides read TGTGCCAGCAGCCTACCGACCGGGGAAAACACCATATATTTT.

This clonotype was seen a few times. This chain joins TRBV12-3 or TRBV12-4 and TRBJ1-2; 7 positions agree with TRBD1. With V trimmed by 4 bases and J by 2 bases, 1 base remained unmatched. The CDR3 consists of 13 residues. CDR3 DNA sequence: TGTGCCAGCAGTTCAGGGGGGAACTATGGCTACACCTTC. Translation gives CASSSGGNYGYTF.

The chain employs TRBV5-1 and TRBJ1-1, with 9 bases that match TRBD1. This CDR3 has 15 residues. V lost 2 bases and J lost 4; bases outside the gene matches: 6. Germline lookup yields CDR1 SGHRS and CDR2 YFSETQ. In DNA, the CDR3 is TGCGCCAGCAGCTTAAACCGACAGGGGGGCACTGAAGCTTTCTTT. Translating it yields CASSLNRQGGTEAFF.

A few counts support this clonotype. The CDR3 region is CASSLVGGHGKLFF. CDR3 sequence (DNA): TGTGCCAGCAGCTTAGTCGGGGGTCATGGAAAACTGTTTTTT. The chain couples TRBV13 to TRBJ1-4; D is perhaps TRBD1 (5 bases). Trimming took off 1 base at V and 10 bases at J, with 13 bases between the two ends. Germline CDR1 reads PRHDT; CDR2 reads FYEKMQ (reference sequence). The CDR3 covers 14 residues.

This chain uses TRBV18 with TRBJ2-1, with D perhaps being TRBD1 or TRBD2 (5 bases each). The germline V gene has CDR1 KGHSH and CDR2 LQKENI. V was shortened by 3 bases and J by 8 bases, with 14 bases between the two germline ends. The CDR3 runs to 14 residues. CDR3 DNA: TGTGCCAGCTCACCGCTCCCAGGGAGCGATGAGCAGTTCTTC. Translation: CASSPLPGSDEQFF.

The chain links TRBV20-1 to TRBJ1-1; D possibly corresponds to TRBD1 (5 bases). This CDR3 has 13 amino acids. CDR1 DFQATT and CDR2 SNEGSKA come from the germline V gene (reference sequence). CDR3 nucleotides: TGCAGCCGAACAGGTCCCAGCAACACTGAAGCTTTCTTT. Encoded protein: CSRTGPSNTEAFF.

This clonotype has more than one count but fewer than ten. The rearrangement links TRBV7-9 to TRBJ1-1, with 7 bases fitting TRBD1. CDR1 is SEHNR and CDR2 is FQNEAQ in the germline V gene (reference sequence). V was clipped by 5 bases and J by 6 bases; unmatched bases: 3. CDR3 length: 12 amino acids. As DNA, the CDR3 is TGTGCCAGCAGCACTGACAGGGCTGAAGCTTTCTTT. This translates into CASSTDRAEAFF.

This sequence joins TRBV29-1 and TRBJ1-2; 9 nucleotides line up with TRBD1. With 3 bases clipped from V and 4 bases from J, the junction kept 6 bases outside the gene matches. The CDR3 has 14 residues. The V gene's germline CDR1 is SQVTM and CDR2 ANQGSEA. The CDR3 here is CSVDGTGSGYGYTF. As DNA, the CDR3 is TGCAGCGTTGATGGGACAGGGTCGGGCTATGGCTACACCTTC.

This chain uses TRBV29-1 with TRBJ2-3; 9 bases are a match to TRBD1. The CDR3 length is 14 residues. The germline CDR1 and CDR2 sequences are SQVTM and ANQGSEA. V lost 7 bases, J lost 2 bases, and 7 bases stayed unmatched. The CDR3 loop reads CSAARDRATDTQYF. CDR3 nucleotides: TGCAGCGCTGCTAGGGACAGGGCCACAGATACGCAGTATTTT.

The rearrangement links TRBV9 to TRBJ1-1, with 7 positions matching TRBD1. Germline loops: CDR1 SGDLS, CDR2 YYNGEE. V lost 2 bases to trimming and J lost 3 bases; unmatched junction nucleotides: 7. This CDR3 comprises 15 residues. CDR3 residues: CASSVLQGRDTEAFF. Here the CDR3 DNA reads TGTGCCAGCAGCGTTTTACAGGGGAGGGACACTGAAGCTTTCTTT. The whole variable domain, remainder taken from reference TRBV9 and TRBJ1-1, is DSGVTQTPKHLITATGQRVTLRCSPRSGDLSVYWYQQSLDQGLQFLIQYYNGEERAKGNILERFSAQQFPDLHSELNLSSLELGDSALYFCASSVLQGRDTEAFFGQGTRLTVV.

The table lists this clonotype with a count of one. The gene calls are TRBV6-2 or TRBV6-3 and TRBJ2-3, with D perhaps matching TRBD2 (5 bases). The CDR3 is 15 amino acids. From germline, CDR1 is MNHEY and CDR2 SVGEGT. V gave up 2 bases and J gave up 2 bases, with 11 bases separating them. The DNA for the CDR3 is TGTGCCAGCAGTTACGTGTCTAGCTCCACAGATACGCAGTATTTT. Protein product: CASSYVSSSTDTQYF.

V gene TRBV28 combines with J gene TRBJ2-1, with 8 bases matching TRBD2. V gave up 5 bases and J gave up 2 bases; unmatched junction bases: 20. CDR3 length equals 20 residues. Germline lookup yields CDR1 MDHEN and CDR2 SYDVKM. The CDR3 loop reads CASSPPSERILAVPYNEQFF. The CDR3 DNA reads as TGTGCCAGCAGTCCCCCTTCAGAAAGGATACTAGCGGTCCCCTACAATGAGCAGTTCTTC.

The DNA for the CDR3 is TGTGCCAGCAGTTTCTTACATGAAGCTTTCTTT. This encodes CASSFLHEAFF. The genes are TRBV28 and TRBJ1-1; D remains ambiguous. CDR1 and CDR2 (germline): MDHEN, SYDVKM. The V end lost 3 bases, the J end lost 7 bases, and 6 bases lay between the germline ends. The CDR3 is 11 residues long.

The chain carries TRBV12-3 or TRBV12-4 and TRBJ2-1; 12 nucleotides agree with TRBD2. The CDR3 runs to 13 residues. J gave up 8 bases and V 10 bases, and 6 bases lay outside the gene matches. The CDR3 bases are TGTGCCACCGGACTAGCGGGAATCGATGAGCAGTTCTTC. Residues: CATGLAGIDEQFF.

The chain couples TRBV18 to TRBJ1-2; 8 nucleotides match TRBD1. The J segment lost 3 bases and the V segment lost 0 bases, leaving 3 bases of the junction unmatched. Germline V gives CDR1 KGHSH, CDR2 LQKENI. This CDR3 comprises 15 residues. In nucleotides, the CDR3 is TGTGCCAGCTCACCACCGGGACAGGAGTACTATGGCTACACCTTC. Translating gives CASSPPGQEYYGYTF.

The chain is built from TRBV29-1 and TRBJ2-3; D is perhaps TRBD2 (6 bases). V was cut by 7 bases and J by 6 bases, with 14 bases left in between. Germline CDR1 and CDR2: SQVTM and ANQGSEA. The CDR3 sequence is 12 residues long. Written as DNA, the CDR3 is TGCAGCGGCGAGGGAGGTATGGATACGCAGTATTTT. Protein: CSGEGGMDTQYF.

This clonotype has only a few counts. CDR3 loop: CASRQGRANYGYTF. Written as DNA, the CDR3 is TGTGCCAGCAGACAGGGGAGAGCTAACTATGGCTACACCTTC. This chain links TRBV27 with TRBJ1-2, with 7 bases aligning to TRBD1. This CDR3 is built from 14 residues. CDR1 and CDR2 (germline): MNHEY, SMNVEV (reference sequence). Losses at the gene ends were 6 bases for V and 0 bases for J; bases not matched to a gene: 4.

This clonotype was observed a few times. The chain has TRBV15 and TRBJ1-4, with unresolved D. V was trimmed by 5 bases and J by 8 bases, leaving 6 bases between them. Germline lookup yields CDR1 LNHNV and CDR2 YYDKDF (reference sequence). This CDR3 contains 11 residues. In DNA, the CDR3 is TGTGCCACCAGCGGGGAGGAAAAACTGTTTTTT. Encoded protein: CATSGEEKLFF.

This clonotype was observed a handful of times. The chain links TRBV29-1 to TRBJ2-2, with 9 bases identical to TRBD1. The CDR3 is 14 residues long. J lost 3 bases, V lost 6 bases, and 5 bases had no gene match. Germline V lookup: CDR1 SQVTM, CDR2 ANQGSEA. Here the CDR3 DNA reads TGCAGCGTCGAGAGGACAGGGGACACCGGGGAGCTGTTTTTT. Amino acid sequence: CSVERTGDTGELFF.